This is a list of T cell receptor beta chains from one sample in a study of control samples from healthy donors and cancer patients. Some clones are missing from TCRdb's copy, which holds only in-frame ones; the method was immunoSEQ multiplex PCR. The profile covers roughly 92,000 clones, with 70% to 90% appearing a single time and 7.5% to 9% taken by the ten largest. Sequencing was done on a sample of blood. The receptors come from a woman aged 55 to 70 in good health. CDR3s include the opening cysteine and the closing phenylalanine or tryptophan. The order of the fields is J gene, V gene, CDR3 length, CDR3 protein.

J: TRBJ2-5; V: TRBV6-2/TRBV6-3; length: 15; CDR3: CASSSPGAPREPQYF
J: TRBJ2-7; V: TRBV29-1; length: 14; CDR3: CSARLGGGKYEQYF
J: TRBJ2-1; V: TRBV15; length: 17; CDR3: CATSRGPGSGGLNEQFF
J: TRBJ2-3; V: TRBV25-1; length: 17; CDR3: CATAGTSFLFRTDTQYF
J: TRBJ1-5; V: TRBV3-1/TRBV3-2; length: 15; CDR3: CASSQSQTGYQPQHF
J: TRBJ1-1; V: TRBV20-1; length: 11; CDR3: CSANRNTEAFF
J: TRBJ2-1; V: TRBV11-2; length: 14; CDR3: CASSPSGPYNEQFF
J: TRBJ1-5; V: TRBV3-1/TRBV3-2; length: 13; CDR3: CARGWGSNQPQHF
J: TRBJ2-1; V: TRBV11-3; length: 15; CDR3: CASSRGGSSYNEQFF
J: TRBJ2-3; V: TRBV27; length: 13; CDR3: CASSLRGTDTQYF
J: TRBJ1-6; V: TRBV5-4; length: 14; CDR3: CASSPGQFNSPLHF
J: TRBJ2-5; V: TRBV19; length: 14; CDR3: CASSTRLFQETQYF
J: TRBJ1-1; V: TRBV28; length: 17; CDR3: CASSLYLTRGGNTEAFF
J: TRBJ2-1; V: TRBV7-2; length: 15; CDR3: CASSLDRATYNEQFF
J: TRBJ1-2; V: TRBV5-4; length: 16; CDR3: CASSRTGTGVNYGYTF
J: TRBJ2-7; V: TRBV3-1/TRBV3-2; length: 15; CDR3: CASSRSGTGNYEQYF
J: TRBJ1-1; V: TRBV12-3/TRBV12-4; length: 10; CDR3: CASVLKHAFF
J: TRBJ1-2; V: TRBV15; length: 16; CDR3: CATSFSGTASNYGYTF
J: TRBJ2-6; V: TRBV27; length: 16; CDR3: CASSLFRVSGSNVLTF
J: TRBJ1-1; V: TRBV3-1/TRBV3-2; length: 13; CDR3: CASSQLENTEAFF
J: TRBJ2-1; V: TRBV2; length: 15; CDR3: CASSVDSQPYNEQFF
J: TRBJ2-7; V: TRBV12-5; length: 17; CDR3: CASGLSRGRQVDYEQYF
J: TRBJ1-5; V: TRBV7-2; length: 12; CDR3: CASSLVGQPQHF
J: TRBJ2-1; V: TRBV5-1; length: 14; CDR3: CASSLAAVPNEQFF
J: TRBJ2-1; V: TRBV20-1; length: 15; CDR3: CSASRLASRHNEQFF
J: TRBJ2-1; V: TRBV4-1; length: 16; CDR3: CASSQVAGGRRNEQFF
J: TRBJ1-2; V: TRBV5-1; length: 14; CDR3: CASSPAGQNYGYTF
J: TRBJ1-4; V: TRBV28; length: 13; CDR3: CASSLGRAEKLFF
J: TRBJ2-1; V: TRBV2; length: 14; CDR3: CASSLNPALAEQFF